These T cell receptor beta chains were read from a single sample in a study of early T cells in non-severe SARS-CoV-2 infection. TCRdb recomputed calls from the 5' RACE reads with MiXCR, one row per CDR3 protein. Of approximately 81,000 distinct CDR3 sequences in the sample, 5% to 6.5% were seen once. Sequencing was carried out using whole blood. Source of these receptors: an adult who was a healthcare worker with PCR-confirmed SARS-CoV-2 infection or an uninfected control (not recorded which). CDR3s include the opening cysteine and the closing phenylalanine or tryptophan. D genes are given only for firm matches. The listing skips clone size in some rows; elsewhere it reads once, few, many or a size class.

D: .; length: 12; size: .; J: TRBJ2-7; V: TRBV24-1; CDR3: CATQLGDGEQYF; DNA: TGTGCCACACAGTTGGGGGACGGCGAGCAGTACTTC
D: TRBD2; length: 15; size: many; J: TRBJ2-1; V: TRBV10-3; CDR3: CAIRQTSGKYNEQFF; DNA: TGTGCCATCAGGCAGACTAGCGGGAAATACAATGAGCAGTTCTTC
D: TRBD2; length: 16; size: many; J: TRBJ2-3; V: TRBV10-1; CDR3: CASSDGISGSTDTQYF; DNA: TGCGCCAGCAGTGATGGGATTAGCGGGAGCACAGATACGCAGTATTTT
D: TRBD2; length: 13; size: many; J: TRBJ2-3; V: TRBV5-4; CDR3: CASNRGDTDTQYF; DNA: TGTGCCAGCAACCGGGGGGACACAGATACGCAGTATTTT
D: .; length: 14; size: many; J: TRBJ1-5; V: TRBV24-1; CDR3: CATSGGIPNQPQHF; DNA: TGTGCCACCAGTGGCGGGATCCCAAATCAGCCCCAGCATTTT
D: TRBD1; length: 13; size: few; J: TRBJ2-5; V: TRBV13; CDR3: CASSGTAQETQYF; DNA: TGTGCCAGCAGCGGGACAGCCCAAGAGACCCAGTACTTC
D: .; length: 15; size: many; J: TRBJ2-3; V: TRBV20-1; CDR3: CSASRGEGQADTQYF; DNA: TGCAGTGCTAGTCGTGGAGAGGGTCAGGCAGATACGCAGTATTTT
D: TRBD2; length: 17; size: many; J: TRBJ2-4; V: TRBV2; CDR3: CASSEEASGVAKNIQYF; DNA: TGTGCCAGCAGTGAAGAGGCGAGCGGGGTAGCCAAAAACATTCAGTACTTC
D: .; length: 13; size: many; J: TRBJ1-5; V: TRBV7-9; CDR3: CASSQRKEQPQHF; DNA: TGTGCCAGCAGCCAACGCAAGGAGCAGCCCCAGCATTTT
D: .; length: 18; size: few; J: TRBJ2-2; V: TRBV24-1; CDR3: CATSDNPTAERHTGELFF; DNA: TGTGCCACCAGTGATAACCCGACGGCAGAGAGACACACCGGGGAGCTGTTTTTT
D: TRBD1; length: 16; size: few; J: TRBJ2-5; V: TRBV7-7; CDR3: CASTPGGTGGVETQYF; DNA: TGTGCCAGCACCCCGGGGGGGACAGGGGGCGTAGAGACCCAGTACTTC
D: .; length: 11; size: .; J: TRBJ2-3; V: TRBV2; CDR3: CASSEVYTQYF; DNA: TGTGCCAGCAGTGAAGTCTATACGCAGTATTTT
D: TRBD1; length: 15; size: many; J: TRBJ1-2; V: TRBV5-1; CDR3: CASSLSGQANYGYTF; DNA: TGCGCCAGCAGCTTGAGCGGACAGGCTAACTATGGCTACACCTTC
D: .; length: 14; size: many; J: TRBJ1-1; V: TRBV5-4; CDR3: CASSGKTENTEAFF; DNA: TGTGCCAGCAGCGGGAAGACAGAGAACACTGAAGCTTTCTTT
D: .; length: 14; size: many; J: TRBJ2-2; V: TRBV7-9; CDR3: CASTRGAWTGELFF; DNA: TGTGCCAGCACCAGGGGCGCGTGGACCGGGGAGCTGTTTTTT
D: .; length: 16; size: .; J: TRBJ2-4; V: TRBV30; CDR3: CAWSVGGKGAVNIQYF; DNA: TGTGCCTGGAGTGTAGGGGGGAAGGGGGCCGTAAACATTCAGTACTTC
D: TRBD1; length: 15; size: many; J: TRBJ1-1; V: TRBV25-1; CDR3: CASSELSRDRGEAFF; DNA: TGTGCCAGCAGTGAGCTCTCTCGGGACAGGGGCGAAGCTTTCTTT
D: TRBD2; length: 16; size: .; J: TRBJ2-7; V: TRBV12-3/TRBV12-4; CDR3: CASSRNQGLAGYEQYF; DNA: TGTGCCAGCAGCCGAAATCAGGGACTAGCGGGCTACGAGCAGTACTTC
D: TRBD1; length: 15; size: .; J: TRBJ2-3; V: TRBV2; CDR3: CASRETGSSTDTQYF; DNA: TGTGCCAGCAGAGAGACAGGGTCTAGCACAGATACGCAGTATTTT
D: .; length: 14; size: few; J: TRBJ1-2; V: TRBV18; CDR3: CASSHKWDVEGYTF; DNA: TGTGCCAGCTCACACAAATGGGACGTAGAGGGCTACACCTTC
D: .; length: 14; size: many; J: TRBJ2-7; V: TRBV6-2/TRBV6-3; CDR3: CASSYSRVEDEQYF; DNA: TGTGCCAGCAGTTACTCCCGGGTAGAAGACGAGCAGTACTTC
D: .; length: 16; size: few; J: TRBJ2-7; V: TRBV12-5; CDR3: CASGLTTGTGWNEQYF; DNA: TGTGCTAGTGGTTTGACTACCGGGACTGGGTGGAACGAGCAGTACTTC
D: TRBD2; length: 17; size: .; J: TRBJ2-1; V: TRBV20-1; CDR3: CSARALASGRSYNEQFF; DNA: TGCAGTGCTAGAGCTTTGGCTAGCGGAAGGTCCTACAATGAGCAGTTCTTC
D: .; length: 12; size: many; J: TRBJ2-7; V: TRBV7-9; CDR3: CASSSWGYEQYF; DNA: TGTGCCAGCAGCTCGTGGGGCTACGAGCAGTACTTC
D: TRBD2; length: 15; size: .; J: TRBJ2-1; V: TRBV7-9; CDR3: CASRFGLAGAYEQFF; DNA: TGTGCCAGCAGATTTGGACTAGCGGGAGCATATGAGCAGTTCTTC
D: .; length: 14; size: few; J: TRBJ2-5; V: TRBV7-7; CDR3: CASSYTGSQETQYF; DNA: TGTGCCAGCAGCTACACAGGGAGCCAAGAGACCCAGTACTTC
D: .; length: 14; size: .; J: TRBJ1-1; V: TRBV27; CDR3: CASSFQGVDTEAFF; DNA: TGTGCCAGCAGTTTCCAGGGTGTGGACACTGAAGCTTTCTTT
D: TRBD1; length: 16; size: many; J: TRBJ2-7; V: TRBV7-8; CDR3: CASSLRPGQGAGEQYF; DNA: TGTGCCAGCAGCCTACGCCCGGGACAGGGGGCGGGCGAGCAGTACTTC
D: .; length: 17; size: .; J: TRBJ2-7; V: TRBV28; CDR3: CASSPIAGTSNFYEQYF; DNA: TGTGCCAGCAGTCCAATTGCCGGGACCTCGAACTTCTACGAGCAGTACTTC
D: TRBD2; length: 14; size: many; J: TRBJ2-1; V: TRBV20-1; CDR3: CSAPLAGGWGEQFF; DNA: TGCAGTGCGCCACTAGCGGGGGGCTGGGGTGAGCAGTTCTTC
D: TRBD1; length: 14; size: many; J: TRBJ2-3; V: TRBV9; CDR3: CASSPTGFADTQYF; DNA: TGTGCCAGCAGCCCGACAGGGTTTGCAGATACGCAGTATTTT
D: .; length: 16; size: many; J: TRBJ2-7; V: TRBV3-1; CDR3: CASSHAPYGTTYEQYF; DNA: TGTGCCAGCAGCCATGCCCCGTACGGGACAACCTACGAGCAGTACTTC
D: TRBD2; length: 17; size: many; J: TRBJ2-7; V: TRBV3-1; CDR3: CASSQDPQRERSYEQYF; DNA: TGTGCCAGCAGCCAAGACCCCCAGCGGGAGCGCTCCTACGAGCAGTACTTC
D: TRBD1; length: 15; size: many; J: TRBJ2-7; V: TRBV2; CDR3: CASSLKDRGPYEQYF; DNA: TGTGCCAGCAGCCTTAAGGACAGGGGACCATACGAGCAGTACTTC
D: .; length: 15; size: many; J: TRBJ1-5; V: TRBV4-2; CDR3: CASSQGNFGYQPQHF; DNA: TGTGCCAGCAGCCAGGGTAACTTTGGGTACCAGCCCCAGCATTTT
D: TRBD2; length: 16; size: .; J: TRBJ2-4; V: TRBV7-2; CDR3: CASSLADGRTKNIQYF; DNA: TGTGCCAGCAGCTTAGCGGACGGGAGGACCAAAAACATTCAGTACTTC
D: TRBD2; length: 14; size: many; J: TRBJ2-1; V: TRBV20-1; CDR3: CSASPGLAINEQFF; DNA: TGCAGTGCATCGCCGGGACTAGCGATAAATGAGCAGTTCTTC
D: .; length: 15; size: .; J: TRBJ1-1; V: TRBV5-4; CDR3: CASSFPGGYGTEAFF; DNA: TGTGCCAGCAGCTTTCCCGGGGGCTATGGCACTGAAGCTTTCTTT
D: .; length: 14; size: .; J: TRBJ1-4; V: TRBV4-2; CDR3: CASSHAGGDEKLFF; DNA: TGTGCCAGCAGCCATGCCGGAGGAGATGAAAAACTGTTTTTT
D: .; length: 13; size: .; J: TRBJ2-1; V: TRBV19; CDR3: CASSPTGFNEQFF; DNA: TGTGCCAGTAGTCCCACAGGGTTTAATGAGCAGTTCTTC
D: .; length: 14; size: many; J: TRBJ1-4; V: TRBV7-9; CDR3: CASSLAGGGEKLFF; DNA: TGTGCCAGCAGCTTAGCTGGGGGTGGCGAAAAACTGTTTTTT
D: TRBD1; length: 12; size: many; J: TRBJ1-2; V: TRBV29-1; CDR3: CSAALSDRLHTF; DNA: TGCAGCGCCGCACTCTCGGACAGGCTCCACACCTTC
D: .; length: 13; size: few; J: TRBJ2-1; V: TRBV9; CDR3: CASSVNSYNEQFF; DNA: TGTGCCAGCAGCGTAAACTCCTACAATGAGCAGTTCTTC
D: .; length: 15; size: many; J: TRBJ1-6; V: TRBV20-1; CDR3: CSARDLGRNNSPLHF; DNA: TGCAGTGCTAGAGATCTCGGACGGAATAATTCACCCCTCCACTTT
D: TRBD2; length: 15; size: many; J: TRBJ2-3; V: TRBV20-1; CDR3: CSARVAGPSTDTQYF; DNA: TGCAGTGCTAGGGTAGCGGGGCCGAGCACAGATACGCAGTATTTT
D: .; length: 15; size: .; J: TRBJ2-5; V: TRBV7-6; CDR3: CASSPSGATQETQYF; DNA: TGTGCCAGCAGCCCTTCAGGGGCGACCCAAGAGACCCAGTACTTC
D: TRBD1; length: 15; size: few; J: TRBJ2-1; V: TRBV6-2/TRBV6-3; CDR3: CASSYWQGAYNEQFF; DNA: TGTGCCAGCAGTTACTGGCAGGGGGCCTACAATGAGCAGTTCTTC
D: .; length: 13; size: .; J: TRBJ1-5; V: TRBV12-3/TRBV12-4; CDR3: CATNDRGNQPQHF; DNA: TGTGCCACCAATGACAGAGGCAATCAGCCCCAGCATTTT
D: .; length: 15; size: many; J: TRBJ1-5; V: TRBV4-2; CDR3: CASSQDMGPNQPQHF; DNA: TGTGCCAGCAGCCAAGATATGGGGCCCAATCAGCCCCAGCATTTT
D: .; length: 11; size: .; J: TRBJ1-1; V: TRBV2; CDR3: CASSLQWEAFF; DNA: TGTGCCAGCAGTTTACAGTGGGAAGCTTTCTTT
D: TRBD1; length: 15; size: many; J: TRBJ1-2; V: TRBV19; CDR3: CASRMPGQQSMGYTF; DNA: TGTGCCAGTAGGATGCCGGGACAGCAATCTATGGGTTACACCTTC
D: TRBD2; length: 15; size: many; J: TRBJ2-1; V: TRBV25-1; CDR3: CASTPQGSGIHEQFF; DNA: TGTGCCAGCACCCCTCAGGGTAGCGGGATACATGAGCAGTTCTTC
D: TRBD1; length: 14; size: .; J: TRBJ2-7; V: TRBV10-3; CDR3: CAISGTGASYEQYF; DNA: TGTGCCATCAGCGGGACAGGGGCTTCCTACGAGCAGTACTTC
D: .; length: 14; size: .; J: TRBJ1-1; V: TRBV6-4; CDR3: CASSERGENTEAFF; DNA: TGTGCCAGCAGTGAGAGGGGGGAGAACACTGAAGCTTTCTTT
D: .; length: 14; size: many; J: TRBJ1-4; V: TRBV20-1; CDR3: CSARAPGQGLRLFF; DNA: TGCAGTGCTAGAGCCCCGGGGCAGGGACTAAGGCTGTTTTTT
D: .; length: 12; size: .; J: TRBJ2-5; V: TRBV29-1; CDR3: CSVRRNQETQYF; DNA: TGCAGCGTACGGCGGAACCAAGAGACCCAGTACTTC
D: .; length: 15; size: few; J: TRBJ1-4; V: TRBV11-2; CDR3: CASSRRTDYNEKLFF; DNA: TGTGCCAGCAGCCGACGGACAGACTACAATGAAAAACTGTTTTTT